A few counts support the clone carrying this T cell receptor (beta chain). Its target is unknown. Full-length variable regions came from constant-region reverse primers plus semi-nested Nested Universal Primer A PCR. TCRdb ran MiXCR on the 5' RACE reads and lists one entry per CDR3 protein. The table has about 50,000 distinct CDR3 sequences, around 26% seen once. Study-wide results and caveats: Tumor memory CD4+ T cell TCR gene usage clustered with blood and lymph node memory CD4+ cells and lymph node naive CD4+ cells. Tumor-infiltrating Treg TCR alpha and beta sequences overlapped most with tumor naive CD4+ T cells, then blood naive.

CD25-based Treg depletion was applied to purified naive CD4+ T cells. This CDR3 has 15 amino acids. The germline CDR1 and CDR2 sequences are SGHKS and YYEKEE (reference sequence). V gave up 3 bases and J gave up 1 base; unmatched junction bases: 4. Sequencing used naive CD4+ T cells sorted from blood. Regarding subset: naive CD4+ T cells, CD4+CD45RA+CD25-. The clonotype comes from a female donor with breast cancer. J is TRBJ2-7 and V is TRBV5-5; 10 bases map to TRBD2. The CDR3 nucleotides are TGTGCCAGCAGCTCGAGCGGGGGGGCTTCCTACGAGCAGTACTTC. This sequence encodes CASSSSGGASYEQYF.